This T cell receptor beta chain was retrieved from a study of CD8+CD57+ T cells in acquired aplastic anemia. Across the whole study: Mean yield of DNA from sorted CD4+ and CD8+ cells was 3.2 ug. Study results and limitations: Patients and controls had in common approximately 29 CD8+ CDR3 sequences. A significant difference in CD8+ Simpson's diversity between patients and controls was not found.

This clonotype is judged medium-sized (0.01 to 0.1%). What it binds is not known. Genomic DNA served as template for TCR beta VDJ and CDR3 profiling. TCRdb itself ran the reads through MiXCR, one entry per CDR3 protein. The table includes about 71,000 distinct CDR3 sequences, almost 55% detected once. The sequencing sample was made of sorted CD4+, CD8+, or CD8+CD57+ T cells (not recorded which) from PBMCs. The source of this sequence is a human donor in good health, serving as a control.

Here the CDR3 reads CSVVSGAETQYF. The CDR3, as DNA: TGCAGCGTTGTCTCGGGGGCAGAGACCCAGTACTTC. J is TRBJ2-5 and V is TRBV29-1; D may match TRBD1 or TRBD2 (6 bases each). V was pared by 4 bases and J by 4 bases, with 10 bases between. CDR1 is SQVTM and CDR2 is ANQGSEA in the germline V gene. The CDR3 contains 12 residues.